One and the same sample provided the 28 T cell receptor beta chains below, sequenced in a study of T cell repertoires in cytomegalovirus infection (dated by TCRdb to the late 2010s). The treatment or condition label of this sample denotes: in vitro stimulation with specific CMV peptide epitopes to enrich CMV-specific T cells. The data were produced on an Illumina HiSeq 1500. TCRdb reprocessing: public reads trimmed at Q25 with fastp, clones called with MiXCR, in-frame beta chains kept. Rows matching on CDR3 protein sequence are summarized as one entry with the most common DNA and genes. The sample records more than 250,000 distinct CDR3 sequences, roughly 25% of which are singletons. Jointly, the top ten make up roughly 13% of the sample. These receptors' antigens are unknown. The starting material was cultured PBMCs, obtained from culture after CMV antigen stimulation. These receptor sequences come from a human donor in good health (CMV status not recorded). Some clones in this sample may be carry-over from other donors' samples.

This sequence joins TRBV7-3 and TRBJ1-2, with 9 nucleotides matching TRBD1. The junction had 10 bases not matched to a gene; V was cut back by 6 bases and J by 8 bases. The germline CDR1 and CDR2 sequences are SGHTA and FQGTGA. The CDR3 has 14 amino acids. CDR3 nucleotide sequence: TGTGCCAGCAGTCCCGGGACAGGGTTTCGGGGCTACACCTTC. Encoded protein: CASSPGTGFRGYTF.

This clonotype was counted only a few times. The chain combines TRBV29-1 with TRBJ2-3, with D unresolved. V shed 6 bases and J shed 4 bases, with 17 bases lying between them. Germline values: CDR1 SQVTM, CDR2 ANQGSEA. The CDR3 totals 14 residues. The CDR3 DNA follows: TGCAGCGTAAATCGATGGGGTTATGCAGATACGCAGTATTTT. Protein sequence: CSVNRWGYADTQYF.

In this sample, this clonotype turned up many times. Germline is not matched at one junction end, which may reflect a read error. This sequence joins TRBV7-7 and TRBJ2-2, with TRBD2 matching 9 bases. Germline V gene data show CDR1 as SSHAT and CDR2 as FNYEAQ (reference sequence). The CDR3 runs 18 residues. Here the CDR3 reads CASSLSPLAGLNTGELFF. For the CDR3, the DNA is TGTGCTAGCAGCCTTTCCCCCCTAGCGGGACTGAACACCGGGGAGCTGTTTTTT.

In its sample, this clonotype was seen many times. The V gene is TRBV5-6, the J gene TRBJ2-2; no clear D. From germline, CDR1 is SGHDT and CDR2 YYEEEE. This CDR3 comprises 11 residues. The V gene lost 6 bases and the J gene lost 4 bases, with 4 bases spanning the gap. The CDR3 reads CASIFTGELFF. CDR3 nucleotide sequence: TGTGCCAGCATCTTCACCGGGGAGCTGTTTTTT.

This clonotype was seen at least ten times. The rearrangement links TRBV7-8 to TRBJ2-1; D perhaps matches TRBD2 (6 bases). The CDR3 contains 16 residues. Germline lookup yields CDR1 SGHVS and CDR2 FQNEAQ. Trimming left V 3 bases short and J 4 bases short, with 16 bases between. The CDR3 DNA reads TGTGCCAGCAGCTTCACCGCGGGGCAGGGTTACAATGAGCAGTTCTTC. Amino acids: CASSFTAGQGYNEQFF.

This rearrangement joins TRBV4-1 to TRBJ2-1; the match to TRBD2 covers 8 bases. The CDR3 runs 16 residues. V lost 0 bases and J lost 9; bases outside the gene matches: 10. Germline CDR1 reads MGHRA; CDR2 reads YSYEKL. The CDR3 protein is CASSQDRGGSGGEQFF. Written as DNA, the CDR3 is TGCGCCAGCAGCCAAGATCGTGGCGGGAGCGGGGGTGAGCAGTTCTTC.

This clonotype was detected many times. V gene TRBV11-2 combines with J gene TRBJ2-5; 8 bases align to TRBD1. This CDR3 has 14 amino acids. Germline CDR1 is SGHAT and CDR2 is FQNNGV. V shed 5 bases and J 1 base; nucleotides not matched to a gene: 3. CDR3 sequence: CASSPGQVQETQYF. For the CDR3, the DNA is TGTGCCAGCAGCCCGGGACAGGTCCAAGAGACCCAGTACTTC.

The V and J genes are TRBV29-1 and TRBJ2-5; a possible D gene is TRBD2 (5 bases). The V end lost 4 bases, the J end lost 3 bases, and 15 bases lay between the germline ends. Germline CDR1 reads SQVTM; CDR2 reads ANQGSEA. The CDR3 has 14 residues. The CDR3 reads CSVVSGRLEETQYF. In DNA, the CDR3 is TGCAGCGTTGTGTCGGGAAGATTAGAAGAGACCCAGTACTTC.

This clonotype came up a few times. The chain links TRBV11-3 to TRBJ2-5; tentative D call: TRBD1 (7 bases). The CDR3 length is 13 residues. V was clipped by 7 bases and J by 5 bases, with 14 bases between them. Per the germline V gene, CDR1 is SGHNT and CDR2 is YENEEA. Here the CDR3 DNA reads TGTGCCAGCACCGTACAGGGGAGGGAGACCCAGTACTTC. It yields the protein CASTVQGRETQYF.

The CDR3 loop is CASSVDLGQGGSEKLFF. CDR3 DNA: TGTGCCAGCAGCGTAGACCTAGGACAGGGGGGCTCTGAAAAACTGTTTTTT. The rearrangement joins TRBV9 to TRBJ1-4; 10 bases match TRBD1. Per the germline V gene, CDR1 is SGDLS and CDR2 is YYNGEE. CDR3 length equals 17 residues. With 0 bases clipped from V and 7 bases from J, the junction kept 9 bases outside the gene matches. The whole variable domain, remainder taken from reference TRBV9 and TRBJ1-4, is DSGVTQTPKHLITATGQRVTLRCSPRSGDLSVYWYQQSLDQGLQFLIQYYNGEERAKGNILERFSAQQFPDLHSELNLSSLELGDSALYFCASSVDLGQGGSEKLFFGSGTQLSVL.

This clonotype was counted between two and nine times. CDR3 nucleotides: TGTGCCATCAAGACTCCGGGACAGGGCCATGGCTACACCTTC. Encoded protein: CAIKTPGQGHGYTF. The chain is built from TRBV10-3 and TRBJ1-2, with TRBD1 matching over 9 bases. Germline CDR1 and CDR2: ENHRY and SYGVKD. After removal of 7 bases from V and 6 bases from J, the junction contained 9 bases not matched to a gene. CDR3 length: 14 residues.

The chain links TRBV7-9 to TRBJ2-5; 11 bases agree with TRBD2. CDR1 is SEHNR and CDR2 is FQNEAQ in the germline V gene (reference sequence). Trimming removed 4 bases from V and 2 bases from J; junction bases left unmatched: 6. The CDR3 sequence is 16 residues long. The CDR3 DNA reads as TGTGCCAGCAGCTCACCGGGACTAGCGGTTCAAGAGACCCAGTACTTC. Amino acids: CASSSPGLAVQETQYF. The whole variable domain, remainder taken from reference TRBV7-9 and TRBJ2-5, is DTGVSQNPRHKITKRGQNVTFRCDPISEHNRLYWYRQTLGQGPEFLTYFQNEAQLEKSRLLSDRFSAERPKGSFSTLEIQRTEQGDSAMYLCASSSPGLAVQETQYFGPGTRLLVL.

This clonotype has a count of ten or more. In DNA form, the CDR3 reads TGTGCCAGCAGCCATAGGTGGGGACAGGGAACCTACGAGCAGTACTTC. Translating it yields CASSHRWGQGTYEQYF. V and J are TRBV7-2 and TRBJ2-7; 9 bases line up with TRBD1. This CDR3 is built from 16 residues. Germline-derived CDR1 and CDR2 are SGHTA and FQGNSA. With V trimmed by 5 bases and J by 2 bases, 10 bases remained unmatched.

The V and J genes are TRBV7-9 and TRBJ2-7, with 7 nucleotides matching TRBD1. J lost 0 bases, V lost 5 bases, and 4 bases had no gene match. This CDR3 is built from 14 residues. Germline CDR1 is SEHNR and CDR2 is FQNEAQ (reference sequence). This CDR3 reads CASSPEGASYEQYF. The CDR3 DNA is TGTGCCAGCAGCCCCGAGGGGGCCTCCTACGAGCAGTACTTC.

The V and J genes are TRBV7-2 and TRBJ1-1, with 7 bases lining up with TRBD1. This CDR3 comprises 14 residues. Germline-derived CDR1 and CDR2 are SGHTA and FQGNSA. V lost 7 bases, J lost 4 bases, and 9 bases stayed unmatched. The CDR3, as DNA: TGTGCCAGCACCGCGGACAGGTTGTCCACTGAAGCTTTCTTT. Translated: CASTADRLSTEAFF.

This chain joins TRBV19 and TRBJ1-1; no clear D gene. CDR3 length: 14 residues. V dropped 3 bases and J dropped 1 base, with 9 bases sitting between them. Germline V CDR1 and CDR2: LNHDA, SQIVND (reference sequence). The CDR3 DNA is TGTGCCAGTAGTATCTCCGGGTCGAACACTGAAGCTTTCTTT. Protein product: CASSISGSNTEAFF.

This clonotype was recorded many times. CDR3 sequence: CASSLAGTANQPQHF. The CDR3 bases are TGTGCCAGCAGCTTAGCCGGGACGGCAAATCAGCCCCAGCATTTT. The rearrangement uses TRBV7-9 and TRBJ1-5, with D perhaps matching TRBD1 (5 bases). The germline gives CDR1 SEHNR, CDR2 FQNEAQ (reference sequence). The V end was cut by 0 bases, the J end by 4 bases, with 10 bases between. The CDR3 length is 15 residues.

This chain connects TRBV2 to TRBJ1-2; maybe TRBD1 (5 bases). Germline loops: CDR1 SNHLY, CDR2 FYNNEI. V was cut by 8 bases and J by 5 bases, with 6 bases left in between. This CDR3 region has 10 residues. The CDR3 spells CASGGYGYTF. The CDR3 DNA is TGTGCCAGCGGGGGGTATGGCTACACCTTC. Complete variable domain (other parts from reference TRBV2 and TRBJ1-2): EPEVTQTPSHQVTQMGQEVILRCVPISNHLYFYWYRQILGQKVEFLVSFYNNEISEKSEIFDDQFSVERPDGSNFTLKIRSTKLEDSAMYFCASGGYGYTFGSGTRLTVV.

The V gene is TRBV30, the J gene TRBJ2-7; 8 nucleotides match TRBD2. Germline V gene data show CDR1 as GTSNPN and CDR2 as SVGIG (reference sequence). The CDR3 totals 15 residues. V lost 3 bases, J lost 0 bases, and 7 bases stayed unmatched. CDR3 region: CAWSRGAGGSYEQYV. The CDR3 nucleotides are TGTGCCTGGAGCCGGGGGGCGGGAGGCTCCTACGAGCAGTACGTC.

The chain is built from TRBV6-1 and TRBJ2-7; 7 bases agree with TRBD2. In germline, CDR1 is MNHNS, CDR2 SASEGT. V shed 6 bases, J shed 1 base, and the junction held 9 bases outside the gene matches. The CDR3 loop spans 15 amino acids. DNA for the CDR3: TGTGCCAGCAGAACTAGCGCGTTGGGGTCCTACGAGCAGTACGTC. Its translation is CASRTSALGSYEQYV.

V and J are TRBV6-5 and TRBJ2-1; no reliable D call. Trimming shortened V by 5 bases and J by 5 bases, and 13 bases separated the two germline ends. The germline V gene encodes CDR1 MNHEY and CDR2 SVGAGI. The CDR3 runs 14 residues. Here the CDR3 DNA reads TGTGCCAGCAGTCCGGCCCCGGCCAACAATGAGCAGTTCTTC. Translated: CASSPAPANNEQFF.

The chain employs TRBV7-4 and TRBJ2-2; 7 bases are a match to TRBD1. V shed 5 bases and J 5 bases; nucleotides not matched to a gene: 8. The germline V gene has CDR1 SGHVT and CDR2 SQSDAQ. The CDR3 has 15 amino acids. CDR3 amino acids: CASSNRGFGTGELFF. The CDR3 nucleotides are TGTGCCAGCAGCAACAGGGGATTCGGGACCGGGGAGCTGTTTTTT.

The chain employs TRBV20-1 and TRBJ2-3; either TRBD1 or TRBD2 may supply D (6 bases each). Trimming left V 0 bases short and J 11 bases short, with 24 bases between. The CDR3 is made up of 16 amino acids. Germline V CDR1 and CDR2: DFQATT, SNEGSKA (reference sequence). DNA for the CDR3: TGCAGTGCTAGAGAGACATCGGGGGCTGGCATTGGGGGGCAGTATTTT. Residues: CSARETSGAGIGGQYF.

The gene calls are TRBV11-3 and TRBJ2-1, with 11 bases fitting TRBD2. The CDR3 length is 15 residues. Losses at the gene ends were 5 bases for V and 5 bases for J; bases not matched to a gene: 5. Germline V gene data show CDR1 as SGHNT and CDR2 as YENEEA. The CDR3 loop reads CASSQGLAGHNEQFF. Here the CDR3 DNA reads TGTGCCAGCAGCCAAGGACTAGCGGGTCACAATGAGCAGTTCTTC.

V gene TRBV6-5 combines with J gene TRBJ1-1; 12 positions agree with TRBD1. The germline V gene encodes CDR1 MNHEY and CDR2 SVGAGI. J gave up 6 bases and V 1 base, and 6 bases lay outside the gene matches. The CDR3 consists of 16 residues. CDR3 in DNA: TGTGCCAGCAGTTACTTCTCCGGGACAGGGGGCTCTGAAGCTTTCTTT. Translation gives CASSYFSGTGGSEAFF.

On this clonotype itself: This could be a read error, since a much larger clone is one nucleotide away. The chain carries TRBV10-3 and TRBJ2-1; TRBD2 aligns across 12 bases. This CDR3 contains 16 residues. In germline, CDR1 is ENHRY, CDR2 SYGVKD. The CDR3 DNA reads as TGTGCCATCAGACCCGGACTAGCGGGAAATGGGGATGAGCGGTTCTTC. It specifies CAIRPGLAGNGDERFF.

The chain uses TRBV7-6 and TRBJ2-7, with D possibly being TRBD2 (5 bases). CDR1 is SGHVS, CDR2 FNYEAQ, per germline. The CDR3 length is 15 residues. V was clipped by 2 bases and J by 6 bases, with 17 bases between them. CDR3 sequence reads: CASSLKAGPSREQYF. DNA of the CDR3: TGTGCCAGCAGCTTAAAGGCGGGCCCTTCTCGCGAGCAGTACTTC.

This clonotype was picked up a small number of times. V and J are TRBV10-3 and TRBJ2-2; TRBD1 is a possible D gene (5 bases). The germline gives CDR1 ENHRY, CDR2 SYGVKD. V was clipped by 8 bases and J by 5 bases, with 9 bases between them. The CDR3 runs 12 residues. The CDR3 bases are TGTGCCATCGAAGCAGGGACCGGGGAGCTGTTTTTT. It encodes CAIEAGTGELFF.